The 28 T cell receptor beta chains below come from one sample, sequenced in a study of Graves' ophthalmopathy and Graves' hyperthyroidism. Amplification of the TCR beta CDR3 regions used RNA transcripts (as template). A first-round RT-PCR used HTBI primers, followed by a second-round multiplex PCR. MiXCR, applied by TCRdb to the multiplex PCR reads, yields one record per CDR3 protein. Of about 1.1 million distinct CDR3 sequences listed, 35% to 45% are singletons. Input material: peripheral blood or thyroid tissue (not recorded which). The receptors shown here come from an adult man with Graves' hyperthyroidism.

CDR3 DNA: TGCAGCTTACAGGGTAACCACGAGCAGTACTTC. Residues: CSLQGNHEQYF. V gene TRBV29-1 combines with J gene TRBJ2-7, with D maybe TRBD1 (6 bases). Per germline, CDR1 SQVTM and CDR2 ANQGSEA. V was clipped by 8 bases and J by 5 bases, with 13 bases between them. This CDR3 region has 11 residues.

The J gene is TRBJ1-2, the V gene TRBV30; D is possibly TRBD1 (5 bases). Germline V lookup: CDR1 GTSNPN, CDR2 SVGIG (reference sequence). V was clipped by 3 bases and J by 6 bases, with 11 bases between them. CDR3 length equals 12 residues. In DNA, the CDR3 is TGTGCCTGGAGCGCAGGGTTCCATGGCTACACCTTC. Its translation is CAWSAGFHGYTF.

This clonotype was seen repeatedly, ten times or more. The chain couples TRBV11-2 to TRBJ2-7; the D is unclear. V was pared by 1 base and J by 7 bases, with 8 bases between. This CDR3 has 12 amino acids. Per germline, CDR1 SGHAT and CDR2 FQNNGV. The chain's CDR3 is CASSLVSEEQYF. The CDR3 region has the DNA TGTGCCAGCAGCTTAGTGAGCGAAGAGCAGTACTTC.

This clonotype came up a few times. This chain connects TRBV7-8 to TRBJ2-2; D is unresolved. This CDR3 has 14 residues. The germline V and J ends were trimmed by 5 bases and 3 bases, with 10 bases remaining between them. The germline gives CDR1 SGHVS, CDR2 FQNEAQ. The CDR3 sequence is CASSPRVHTGELFF. The CDR3 nucleotides are TGTGCCAGCAGCCCACGGGTGCACACCGGGGAGCTGTTTTTT.

CDR3: CSALTGARTGANVLTF. In nucleotides, the CDR3 is TGCAGTGCTCTCACAGGGGCGCGGACTGGGGCCAACGTCCTGACTTTC. This chain joins TRBV20-1 and TRBJ2-6; 7 positions agree with TRBD1. V gave up 5 bases and J gave up 2 bases; unmatched junction bases: 9. Germline V gene sequence: CDR1 DFQATT, CDR2 SNEGSKA (reference sequence). The CDR3 has 16 residues.

The CDR3 DNA reads as TGTGCCAGCAGCCCCCCTGAGCGTACAGATACGCAGTATTTT. This encodes CASSPPERTDTQYF. V usage is TRBV7-9 and J usage is TRBJ2-3, with D unclear. With 5 bases removed from V and 3 bases from J, the gap between germline ends came to 12 bases. CDR3 size: 14 residues. Germline CDR1 and CDR2: SEHNR and FQNEAQ (reference sequence).

The CDR3 sequence: CASSQGTGLEKLFF. The CDR3 bases are TGTGCCAGCAGCCAGGGGACAGGGTTGGAAAAACTGTTTTTT. J is TRBJ1-4 and V is TRBV11-2; 9 bases match TRBD1. The CDR3 is 14 residues long. The ends lost 5 bases at V and 8 bases at J; junction bases unmatched: 6. Germline CDR1 is SGHAT and CDR2 is FQNNGV. Supplemented by reference TRBV11-2 and TRBJ1-4, the full variable domain reads EAGVAQSPRYKIIEKRQSVAFWCNPISGHATLYWYQQILGQGPKLLIQFQNNGVVDDSQLPKDRFSAERLKGVDSTLKIQPAKLEDSAVYLCASSQGTGLEKLFFGSGTQLSVL.

In this sample, this clonotype turned up many times. J is TRBJ2-7 and V is TRBV9; D tentatively fits TRBD1 or TRBD2 (6 bases each). V was clipped by 0 bases and J by 7 bases, with 17 bases between them. CDR1 and CDR2 (germline): SGDLS, YYNGEE. The CDR3 length is 15 residues. The CDR3 DNA sequence: TGTGCCAGCAGCGTAGTTCCAGGGGAGGCGATTGAGCAGTACTTC. Protein: CASSVVPGEAIEQYF.

In its sample, this clonotype was seen many times. The V and J genes are TRBV10-1 and TRBJ2-7; D uncertain. Trimming removed 5 bases from V and 5 bases from J, with 16 bases in between. From germline, CDR1 is WNHNN and CDR2 SYGVQD (reference sequence). The CDR3 runs to 14 residues. The CDR3 nucleotides are TGCGCCAGCAGTTCCGACAAGGGAATGGACGAGCAGTACTTC. It is translated as CASSSDKGMDEQYF.

This rearrangement joins TRBV6-5 to TRBJ1-1; D may be TRBD1 (5 bases). The CDR3 loop spans 15 amino acids. V was clipped by 6 bases and J by 7 bases, with 21 bases between them. The germline CDR1 and CDR2 sequences are MNHEY and SVGAGI. CDR3 DNA sequence: TGTGCCAGCAGCCGAAACACCGGGACTGAAGTTGAAGCTTTCTTT. Its protein product is CASSRNTGTEVEAFF.

About this clonotype: This may be a read error, as it is one base from a much larger clone. The rearrangement uses TRBV7-3 and TRBJ2-5; no firm D call. Germline values: CDR1 SGHTA, CDR2 FQGTGA. The length of the CDR3 is 14 residues. The CDR3 region is CASGLTPDRETQYF. The CDR3 DNA follows: TGTGCCAGCGGCTTAACCCCGGACCGCGAGACCCAGTACTTC. Full variable domain (remainder filled in from reference TRBV7-3 and TRBJ2-5): GAGVSQTPSNKVTEKGKYVELRCDPISGHTALYWYRQSLGQGPEFLIYFQGTGAADDSGLPNDRFFAVRPEGSVSTLKIQRTERGDSAVYLCASGLTPDRETQYFGPGTRLLVL.

This clonotype was counted many times. The chain recombines TRBV7-2 with TRBJ1-2, with D unclear. Per germline, CDR1 SGHTA and CDR2 FQGNSA. The V end lost 1 base, the J end lost 8 bases, and 8 bases lay between the germline ends. The CDR3 spans 12 residues. The CDR3 DNA is TGTGCCAGCAGCTTAGGTCAATGGGGCTACACCTTC. Its protein is CASSLGQWGYTF.

This clonotype was seen repeatedly, ten times or more. The V and J genes are TRBV6-5 and TRBJ2-5; no definite D call. There are 11 residues in the CDR3. The germline gives CDR1 MNHEY, CDR2 SVGAGI. V lost 2 bases and J lost 5, with 3 bases in between. The CDR3 protein is CASSYSETQYF. CDR3 nucleotides: TGTGCCAGCAGTTACAGCGAGACCCAGTACTTC.

The CDR3: CASTDTGTGNETQYF. CDR3 bases: TGTGCCAGCACCGACACCGGGACAGGGAACGAGACCCAGTACTTC. J is TRBJ2-5 and V is TRBV7-6, with 9 bases aligning to TRBD1. The CDR3 loop spans 15 amino acids. V gave up 7 bases and J gave up 5 bases; unmatched junction bases: 11. The germline V gene encodes CDR1 SGHVS and CDR2 FNYEAQ.

This clonotype was observed a few times. V and J are TRBV7-2 and TRBJ2-2, with TRBD2 identical over 7 bases. This CDR3 comprises 17 residues. Trimming removed 5 bases from V and 0 bases from J; junction bases left unmatched: 9. CDR1 is SGHTA and CDR2 is FQGNSA in the germline V gene. CDR3 sequence: CASSPRMGLTNTGELFF. DNA for the CDR3: TGTGCCAGCAGCCCTAGAATGGGACTAACGAACACCGGGGAGCTGTTTTTT.

The chain uses TRBV6-5 and TRBJ1-2; 9 nucleotides align to TRBD1. V trimming: 5 bases; J trimming: 8 bases; junction bases outside the gene matches: 6. The length of the CDR3 is 13 residues. The germline CDR1 and CDR2 sequences are MNHEY and SVGAGI. The CDR3 reads CASSHGTGNGYTF. CDR3 in DNA: TGTGCCAGCAGTCACGGGACAGGGAACGGCTACACCTTC.

This clonotype was counted many times. The chain is built from TRBV20-1 and TRBJ1-6, with 10 bases identical to TRBD1. Germline-derived CDR1 and CDR2 are DFQATT and SNEGSKA (reference sequence). The CDR3 contains 14 residues. V shed 1 base, J shed 10 bases, and the junction held 4 bases outside the gene matches. In DNA form, the CDR3 reads TGCAGTGCTAGAGGTGGGACAGGGGCCTCACCCCTCCACTTT. This sequence encodes CSARGGTGASPLHF.

This clonotype was seen ten or more times. The V gene is TRBV20-1, the J gene TRBJ1-5; D is possibly TRBD1 (5 bases). V was cut by 7 bases and J by 0 bases, with 7 bases left in between. This CDR3 is 12 amino acids long. CDR1 and CDR2 from the germline V gene are DFQATT and SNEGSKA (reference sequence). The CDR3 bases are TGCAGTGGACAGTATAGCAATCAGCCCCAGCATTTT. Translated: CSGQYSNQPQHF.

This clonotype was picked up a small number of times. At one boundary the junction diverges from the germline segment, which might be a read error. The V and J genes are TRBV10-2 and TRBJ1-2; TRBD1 might be the D (6 bases). The CDR3 extends over 16 amino acids. CDR1 and CDR2 from the germline V gene are WSHSY and SAAADI. The CDR3 here is CASSLLPAGDHGGYTF. As DNA, the CDR3 is TGTGCCAGCAGCCTCCTACCGGCAGGGGACCATGGTGGCTACACCTTC.

This clonotype has more than one count but fewer than ten. J is TRBJ2-7 and V is TRBV4-1; 9 nucleotides line up with TRBD1. Germline lookup yields CDR1 MGHRA and CDR2 YSYEKL. The CDR3 spans 16 residues. The V and J ends lost 1 base and 2 bases, in that order; junction bases with no gene match: 6. DNA for the CDR3: TGCGCCAGCAGCCAAGCTGGACAGGGGCGTACCTACGAGCAGTACTTC. Translation: CASSQAGQGRTYEQYF.

Points on this clonotype: This may be a read error: a much more frequent sequence differs by one nucleotide. The genes are TRBV7-9 and TRBJ2-5; the D call may be TRBD1 or TRBD2 (5 bases each). Germline-derived CDR1 and CDR2 are SEHNR and FQNEAQ (reference sequence). The CDR3 totals 15 residues. CDR3 DNA: TGTGCCGGCAGCTGGGGAACCTACGAGGGGGAGACCCAGTACTTC. This translates into CAGSWGTYEGETQYF. Variable domain in full (rest from reference TRBV7-9 and TRBJ2-5): DTGVSQNPRHKITKRGQNVTFRCDPISEHNRLYWYRQTLGQGPEFLTYFQNEAQLEKSRLLSDRFSAERPKGSFSTLEIQRTEQGDSAMYLCAGSWGTYEGETQYFGPGTRLLVL.

The chain carries TRBV29-1 and TRBJ2-5; 9 bases fit TRBD1. This CDR3 has 13 amino acids. V lost 7 bases, J lost 7 bases, and 10 bases stayed unmatched. From germline, CDR1 is SQVTM and CDR2 ANQGSEA. The CDR3 loop is CSGGQGGFVTQYF. CDR3 sequence (DNA): TGCAGCGGGGGACAGGGTGGGTTCGTGACCCAGTACTTC.

This clonotype was found many times. In nucleotides, the CDR3 is TGCAGCGTCTCATCGGCGAACCCATACTCCTACGAGCAGTACTTC. Protein: CSVSSANPYSYEQYF. The J gene is TRBJ2-7, the V gene TRBV29-1; D remains ambiguous. Germline CDR1 SQVTM, CDR2 ANQGSEA. This CDR3 has 15 residues. Trimming cost V 6 bases and J 0 bases, with 18 bases left between them.

This clonotype came up a few times. The chain couples TRBV4-3 to TRBJ2-5; the D is unclear. This CDR3 comprises 14 residues. The germline V gene has CDR1 LGHNA and CDR2 YSLEER. V dropped 3 bases and J dropped 4 bases, with 12 bases sitting between them. CDR3 in DNA: TGCGCCAGCAGCCAGTACTTGGGCGGAGAGACCCAGTACTTC. Protein sequence: CASSQYLGGETQYF.

This clonotype was detected only a few times. The chain links TRBV28 to TRBJ1-2; the D is unclear. Trimming took off 4 bases at V and 8 bases at J, with 8 bases between the two ends. CDR3 length: 11 residues. Germline V gene sequence: CDR1 MDHEN, CDR2 SYDVKM. This CDR3 reads CASSSLRGYTF. For the CDR3, the DNA is TGTGCCAGCAGTTCCCTTAGGGGCTACACCTTC.

This clonotype has more than one count but fewer than ten. The chain is built from TRBV11-2 and TRBJ2-3, with 7 bases fitting TRBD1. Germline CDR1 and CDR2: SGHAT and FQNNGV. The CDR3 is made up of 15 amino acids. Trimming cost V 4 bases and J 9 bases; bases outside gene matches: 13. The chain's CDR3 is CASSSSGTVEGTQYF. As DNA, the CDR3 is TGTGCCAGCAGCTCATCCGGGACAGTCGAGGGGACGCAGTATTTT.

There are many counts of this clonotype. The genes are TRBV20-1 and TRBJ1-2, with D perhaps matching TRBD1 (5 bases). CDR3 length: 16 amino acids. V lost 1 base and J 0 bases, leaving 15 bases between the germline ends. Germline CDR1 is DFQATT and CDR2 is SNEGSKA (reference sequence). CDR3 bases: TGCAGTGCTAGAGGAAACGTTGGGGGATCTAACTATGGCTACACCTTC. It codes for CSARGNVGGSNYGYTF.

For this clonotype: A clone one base away is much larger, so this may be a read error. This rearrangement joins TRBV11-2 to TRBJ1-2; the D is unclear. This CDR3 is 13 amino acids long. The germline gives CDR1 SGHAT, CDR2 FQNNGV. V lost 4 bases, J lost 0 bases, and 6 bases lay in between. CDR3 sequence (DNA): TGTGCCAGCAGCTCACATACTAACTATGGCTACACCTTC. This sequence encodes CASSSHTNYGYTF.